These 24 T cell receptor beta chains came from one sample sequenced in a study of cytomegalovirus exposure and HLA in healthy donors (dated by TCRdb to about 2017). The library was obtained by the immunoSEQ multiplex PCR assay. A mixture of 60 forward primers for TCR Vbeta segments and 13 reverse primers for TCR Jbeta segments was used in the multiplex PCR. TCRdb's version of the immuneACCESS table is confined to in-frame rearrangements and falls short of the full clone set. An unresolved V gene accounts for under half of the shortfall where checked; the remainder is of unknown origin. Counted in this sample were some 200,000 clones; roughly 80% of them appeared once. 3.8% of the sample is taken by the ten largest. The sequencing input was PBMCs. Receptors were obtained from a man in his forties or fifties in good health and CMV-seronegative.

J is TRBJ1-4 and V is TRBV6-5; no reliable D call. The CDR3 covers 14 residues. The V end was cut by 6 bases, the J end by 10 bases, with 18 bases between. The germline V gene encodes CDR1 MNHEY and CDR2 SVGAGI. The CDR3 region is CASSLDTSPRKLFF. The DNA of the CDR3 is TGTGCCAGCAGCCTTGACACTAGCCCCCGAAAACTGTTTTTT.

This chain uses TRBV9 with TRBJ2-7; D is perhaps TRBD2 (6 bases). Trimming cost V 4 bases and J 5 bases, with 16 bases left between them. This CDR3 is 14 amino acids long. Germline loops: CDR1 SGDLS, CDR2 YYNGEE. CDR3 DNA: TGTGCCAGCAGCCCAGAGACTAGTCGGAACGAGCAGTACTTC. Its translation: CASSPETSRNEQYF.

The chain carries TRBV5-8 and TRBJ1-1; TRBD1 aligns across 12 bases. In germline, CDR1 is SGHTS, CDR2 YDEGEE. V gave up 2 bases and J gave up 4 bases; unmatched junction bases: 6. This CDR3 comprises 16 residues. Here the CDR3 reads CASSLWDRGRSTEAFF. The CDR3, as DNA: TGTGCCAGCAGCTTATGGGACAGGGGGCGCAGCACTGAAGCTTTCTTT. Filled out from reference TRBV5-8 and TRBJ1-1, the complete variable domain reads EAGVTQSPTHLIKTRGQQATLRCSPISGHTSVYWYQQALGLGLQFLLWYDEGEERNRGNFPPRFSGRQFPNYSSELNVNALELEDSALYLCASSLWDRGRSTEAFFGQGTRLTVV.

The chain joins TRBV2 to TRBJ1-2, with a tentative D call TRBD1 (6 bases). The CDR3 loop spans 15 amino acids. V lost 2 bases and J lost 2, with 12 bases in between. CDR1 SNHLY and CDR2 FYNNEI come from the germline V gene. CDR3 loop: CASSEQGGLNYGYTF. The DNA of the CDR3 is TGTGCCAGCAGTGAACAAGGGGGACTAAACTATGGCTACACCTTC.

Here the CDR3 reads CASSYSPLSYEQYF. The CDR3 DNA reads TGTGCCAGCAGTTATAGTCCTCTCTCCTACGAGCAGTACTTC. The chain has TRBV6-5 and TRBJ2-5; D remains ambiguous. The tail of the sequence fits TRBJ2-7 better, so the J call may be wrong. This CDR3 is built from 14 residues. CDR1 is MNHEY and CDR2 is SVGAGI in the germline V gene.

The genes are TRBV4-1 and TRBJ2-4; D ambiguous. There are 13 residues in the CDR3. From germline, CDR1 is MGHRA and CDR2 YSYEKL. V lost 3 bases to trimming and J lost 8 bases, with 11 bases between them. CDR3: CASSQGLTDIQYF. The CDR3 DNA follows: TGCGCCAGCAGCCAGGGCTTGACCGACATTCAGTACTTC.

The chain links TRBV10-3 to TRBJ1-2, with 8 bases identical to TRBD1. The ends lost 3 bases at V and 5 bases at J; junction bases unmatched: 5. CDR1 is ENHRY, CDR2 SYGVKD, per germline. The CDR3 is made up of 14 amino acids. The CDR3 bases are TGTGCCATCAGTGACGGACAGGGAGGTTATGGCTACACCTTC. This gives the protein CAISDGQGGYGYTF.

The V call is TRBV5-1, the J call TRBJ1-2; D unresolved. The CDR3 extends over 12 amino acids. Germline V gives CDR1 SGHRS, CDR2 YFSETQ. V was clipped by 0 bases and J by 4 bases, with 4 bases between them. The CDR3, as DNA: TGCGCCAGCAGCTTGGACGGCTATGGCTACACCTTC. This sequence encodes CASSLDGYGYTF.

This chain connects TRBV10-3 to TRBJ2-7; TRBD1 aligns across 8 bases. V gave up 10 bases and J gave up 1 base; unmatched junction bases: 6. The V gene's germline CDR1 is ENHRY and CDR2 SYGVKD. The CDR3 runs to 13 residues. CDR3 coding DNA: TGTGCCACCATTGGACAGGGATCCTACGAGCAGTACTTC. Amino acids: CATIGQGSYEQYF.

The chain combines TRBV10-2 with TRBJ2-7, with 11 bases lining up with TRBD1. The CDR3 runs 15 residues. Unmatched junction bases numbered 9, after V lost 8 bases and J lost 3 bases. The germline V gene encodes CDR1 WSHSY and CDR2 SAAADI. CDR3 sequence (DNA): TGCGCCAGCGGGGACAGGGGGACCTCTTTCTACGAGCAGTACTTC. Translation: CASGDRGTSFYEQYF.

This clone has just one count. The chain carries TRBV6-1 and TRBJ1-6, with a tentative D call TRBD1 (5 bases). Trimming pared 6 bases from V and 10 bases from J, leaving 16 bases between. The CDR3 is 14 residues long. From germline, CDR1 is MNHNS and CDR2 SASEGT. The CDR3 sequence is CASSPDRLGSPLHF. CDR3 coding DNA: TGTGCCAGCAGCCCAGACAGACTTGGGTCACCCCTCCACTTT.

The chain joins TRBV11-3 to TRBJ2-5; 7 nucleotides line up with TRBD2. The junction had 6 bases not matched to a gene; V was cut back by 4 bases and J by 1 base. In germline, CDR1 is SGHNT, CDR2 YENEEA. CDR3 size: 15 residues. In DNA, the CDR3 is TGTGCCAGCAGCTCTCCTAGCGGCCCCCAAGAGACCCAGTACTTC. Translating gives CASSSPSGPQETQYF.

The chain employs TRBV18 and TRBJ1-2, with TRBD1 matching over 8 bases. The CDR3 extends over 14 amino acids. The V and J ends lost 2 bases and 7 bases, in that order; junction bases with no gene match: 6. In germline, CDR1 is KGHSH, CDR2 LQKENI. CDR3 amino acids: CASSPTGQGGGYTF. CDR3 DNA: TGTGCCAGCTCACCAACTGGACAGGGCGGTGGCTACACCTTC.

This clone was detected only a few times. The chain employs TRBV29-1 and TRBJ1-3; D is unresolved. Germline V gives CDR1 SQVTM, CDR2 ANQGSEA. V lost 5 bases and J 2 bases, leaving 7 bases between the germline ends. This CDR3 has 12 amino acids. The CDR3 sequence: CSVSTAGNTIYF. The DNA for the CDR3 is TGCAGCGTTAGTACGGCTGGAAACACCATATATTTT.

CDR3 sequence reads: CSGLRGNTGELFF. DNA for the CDR3: TGCAGCGGCCTCAGGGGGAACACCGGGGAGCTGTTTTTT. The chain joins TRBV29-1 to TRBJ2-2, with D tentatively TRBD1 (6 bases). Germline V gives CDR1 SQVTM, CDR2 ANQGSEA. The CDR3 covers 13 residues. The V end was cut by 7 bases, the J end by 1 base, with 10 bases between.

The genes are TRBV15 and TRBJ2-6; D may be TRBD1 (6 bases). Per the germline V gene, CDR1 is LNHNV and CDR2 is YYDKDF (reference sequence). The length of the CDR3 is 17 residues. The germline V and J ends were trimmed by 5 bases and 1 base, with 15 bases remaining between them. The CDR3 DNA reads TGTGCCACCAGCGCAGACAGGCCATTTTCTGGGGCCAACGTCCTGACTTTC. This codes for CATSADRPFSGANVLTF.

This chain uses TRBV7-2 with TRBJ1-2, with D possibly being TRBD1 (5 bases). Trimming removed 3 bases at V and 3 bases at J, with 5 bases between. In germline, CDR1 is SGHTA, CDR2 FQGNSA. The CDR3 runs 12 residues. CDR3 protein: CASSLTDYGYTF. The CDR3 nucleotides read TGTGCCAGCAGCTTGACAGACTATGGCTACACCTTC. The complete variable domain, with remaining parts taken from reference TRBV7-2 and TRBJ1-2, reads GAGVSQSPSNKVTEKGKDVELRCDPISGHTALYWYRQSLGQGLEFLIYFQGNSAPDKSGLPSDRFSAERTGGSVSTLTIQRTQQEDSAVYLCASSLTDYGYTFGSGTRLTVV.

The chain is built from TRBV2 and TRBJ2-5; perhaps TRBD2 as D (5 bases). The V gene's germline CDR1 is SNHLY and CDR2 FYNNEI. This CDR3 region has 13 residues. V lost 8 bases and J lost 0, with 10 bases in between. In nucleotides, the CDR3 is TGTGCCAGCCGCCCGGGGAACCAAGAGACCCAGTACTTC. This codes for CASRPGNQETQYF.

The CDR3 is CATRPTGGAELFF. The DNA for the CDR3 is TGTGCCACCAGACCTACAGGGGGAGCGGAGCTGTTTTTT. This rearrangement joins TRBV15 to TRBJ2-2; TRBD1 matches at 8 bases. Germline loops: CDR1 LNHNV, CDR2 YYDKDF (reference sequence). This CDR3 comprises 13 residues. V was clipped by 6 bases and J by 10 bases; unmatched bases: 7.

The chain carries TRBV10-3 and TRBJ2-7; TRBD2 is a possible D gene (6 bases). Germline assignment: CDR1 ENHRY and CDR2 SYGVKD. Between the trimmed V and J ends, which lost 0 bases and 0 bases, there was a span of 9 bases. The CDR3 is 15 amino acids. The CDR3 loop is CAISESIGSSYEQYF. CDR3 in DNA: TGTGCCATCAGTGAGTCGATCGGGAGCTCCTACGAGCAGTACTTC.

A few counts support this clone. The V and J genes are TRBV29-1 and TRBJ2-3; possibly TRBD2 for D (6 bases). V shed 4 bases and J shed 10 bases, with 30 bases lying between them. Germline V gives CDR1 SQVTM, CDR2 ANQGSEA. CDR3 size: 17 residues. The CDR3 protein is CSVGGDPRVADFNAQYF. CDR3 nucleotides: TGCAGCGTTGGGGGGGACCCGCGGGTAGCCGATTTTAATGCGCAGTATTTT.

This clone has just one count. The V call is TRBV19, the J call TRBJ2-3, with 7 positions matching TRBD2. With V trimmed by 2 bases and J by 1 base, 0 bases remained unmatched. CDR1 and CDR2 from the germline V gene are LNHDA and SQIVND (reference sequence). The CDR3 runs to 14 residues. The CDR3 sequence is CASSISGGTDTQYF. Here the CDR3 DNA reads TGTGCCAGTAGTATAAGCGGGGGCACAGATACGCAGTATTTT.

This clone was counted a single time. This chain links TRBV7-9 with TRBJ2-2; 11 positions match TRBD2. Looked up from germline, CDR1 is SEHNR and CDR2 is FQNEAQ (reference sequence). The CDR3 spans 15 residues. Trimming took 6 bases from V and 3 from J; bases not matched to a gene: 3. The CDR3 coding sequence is TGTGCCAGCAGTCGACTAGCGGGGTACACCGGGGAGCTGTTTTTT. Amino acid sequence: CASSRLAGYTGELFF.

The rearrangement joins TRBV6-1 to TRBJ2-7, with TRBD1 identical over 8 bases. CDR1 is MNHNS and CDR2 is SASEGT in the germline V gene. The CDR3 has 14 residues. V lost 5 bases to trimming and J lost 5 bases; unmatched junction nucleotides: 8. CDR3 nucleotide sequence: TGTGCCAGCAGTTTTCAACAGGGGGTCGACGAGCAGTACTTC. It translates to CASSFQQGVDEQYF.